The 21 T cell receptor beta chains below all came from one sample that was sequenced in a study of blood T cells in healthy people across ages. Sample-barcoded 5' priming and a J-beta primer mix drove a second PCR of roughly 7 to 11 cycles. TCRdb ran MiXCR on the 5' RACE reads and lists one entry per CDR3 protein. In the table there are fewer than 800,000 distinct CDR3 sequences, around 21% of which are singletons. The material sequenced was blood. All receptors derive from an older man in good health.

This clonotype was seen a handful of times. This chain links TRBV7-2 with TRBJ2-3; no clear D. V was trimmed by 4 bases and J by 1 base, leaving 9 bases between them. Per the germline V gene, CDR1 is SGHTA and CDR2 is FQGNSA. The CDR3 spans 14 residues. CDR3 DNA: TGTGCCAGCAGCTCTGCCCCCGGCACAGATACGCAGTATTTT. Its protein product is CASSSAPGTDTQYF.

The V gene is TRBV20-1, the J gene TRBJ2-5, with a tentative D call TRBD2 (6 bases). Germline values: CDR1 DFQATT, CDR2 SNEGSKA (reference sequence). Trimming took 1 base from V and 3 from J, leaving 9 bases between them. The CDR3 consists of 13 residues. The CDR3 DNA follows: TGCAGTGCTAGAGGCCCGGGGGAAGAGACCCAGTACTTC. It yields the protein CSARGPGEETQYF.

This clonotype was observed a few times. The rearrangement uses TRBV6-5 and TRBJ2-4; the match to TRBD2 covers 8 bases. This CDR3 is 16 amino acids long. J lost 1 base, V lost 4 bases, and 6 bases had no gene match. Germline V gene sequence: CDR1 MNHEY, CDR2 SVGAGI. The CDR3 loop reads CASSSGGSRAKNIQYF. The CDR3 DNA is TGTGCCAGCAGTTCGGGGGGGAGTAGGGCCAAAAACATTCAGTACTTC.

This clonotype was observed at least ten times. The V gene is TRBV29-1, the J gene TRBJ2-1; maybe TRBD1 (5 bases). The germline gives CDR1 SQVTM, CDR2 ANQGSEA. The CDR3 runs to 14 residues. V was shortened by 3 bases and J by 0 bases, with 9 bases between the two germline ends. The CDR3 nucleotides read TGCAGCGTTGATACAGGAAGCTCCTACAATGAGCAGTTCTTC. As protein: CSVDTGSSYNEQFF.

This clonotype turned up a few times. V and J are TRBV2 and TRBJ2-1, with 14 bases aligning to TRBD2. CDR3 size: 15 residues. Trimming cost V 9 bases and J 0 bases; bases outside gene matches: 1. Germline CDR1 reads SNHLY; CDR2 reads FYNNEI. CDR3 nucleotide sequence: TGTGCCAGGGGGACTAGCGGGAGCTCCTACAATGAGCAGTTCTTC. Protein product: CARGTSGSSYNEQFF.

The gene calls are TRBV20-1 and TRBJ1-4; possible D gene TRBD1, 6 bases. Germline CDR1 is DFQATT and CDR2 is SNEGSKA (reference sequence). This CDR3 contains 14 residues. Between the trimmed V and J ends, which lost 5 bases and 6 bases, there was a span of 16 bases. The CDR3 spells CSAQTWGGDEKLFF. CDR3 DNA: TGCAGTGCTCAGACATGGGGGGGCGATGAAAAACTGTTTTTT.

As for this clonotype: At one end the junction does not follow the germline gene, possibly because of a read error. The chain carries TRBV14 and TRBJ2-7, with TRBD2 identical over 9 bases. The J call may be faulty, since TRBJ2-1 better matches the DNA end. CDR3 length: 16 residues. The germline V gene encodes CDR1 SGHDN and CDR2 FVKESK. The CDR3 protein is CASNQAGTSLAREQFF. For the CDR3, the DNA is TGTGCCAGCAACCAAGCCGGGACTAGCCTTGCTAGGGAGCAGTTCTTC.

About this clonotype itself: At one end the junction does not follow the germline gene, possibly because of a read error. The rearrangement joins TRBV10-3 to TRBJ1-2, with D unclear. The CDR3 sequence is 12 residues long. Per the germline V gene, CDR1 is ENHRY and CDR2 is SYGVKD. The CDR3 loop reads CAISESREGYAF. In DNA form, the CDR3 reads TGTGCCATCAGTGAGTCGAGGGAAGGCTACGCCTTC.

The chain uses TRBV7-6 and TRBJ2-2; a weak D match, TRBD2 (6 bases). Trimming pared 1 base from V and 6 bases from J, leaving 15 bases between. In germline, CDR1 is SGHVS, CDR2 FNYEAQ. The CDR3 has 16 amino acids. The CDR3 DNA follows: TGTGCCAGCAGCTTAGAATTGAGCGGGCCGGCCGGGGAGCTGTTTTTT. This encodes CASSLELSGPAGELFF.

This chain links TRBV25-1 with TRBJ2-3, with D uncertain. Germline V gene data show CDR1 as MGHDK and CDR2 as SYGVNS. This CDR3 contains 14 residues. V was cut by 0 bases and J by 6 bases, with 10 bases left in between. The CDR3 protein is CASSEYSLSDTQYF. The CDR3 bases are TGTGCCAGCAGTGAATACTCCCTATCCGATACGCAGTATTTT.

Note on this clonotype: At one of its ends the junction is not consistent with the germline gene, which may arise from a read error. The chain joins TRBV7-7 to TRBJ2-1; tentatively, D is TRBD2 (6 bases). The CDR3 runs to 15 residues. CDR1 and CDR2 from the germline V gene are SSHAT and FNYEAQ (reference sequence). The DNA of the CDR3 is TGTGCTAGCAGCCGCCGGGACTTACCTAACAATGAGCAGTTCTTC. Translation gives CASSRRDLPNNEQFF.

The CDR3 DNA is TGTGCCAGCAGCAACCTCGGTGGCCGGGGCTACACCTTC. Protein: CASSNLGGRGYTF. The chain combines TRBV6-6 with TRBJ1-2, with D unresolved. The CDR3 has 13 residues. V was cut by 6 bases and J by 8 bases, with 16 bases left in between. CDR1 and CDR2 from the germline V gene are MNHNY and SVGAGI (reference sequence).

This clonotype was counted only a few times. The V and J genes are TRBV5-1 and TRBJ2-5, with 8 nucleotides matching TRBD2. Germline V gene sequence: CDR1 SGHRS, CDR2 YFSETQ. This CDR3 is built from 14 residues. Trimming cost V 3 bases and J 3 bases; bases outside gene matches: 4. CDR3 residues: CASSSGGPKETQYF. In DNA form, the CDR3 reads TGCGCCAGCAGCTCGGGGGGGCCGAAAGAGACCCAGTACTTC.

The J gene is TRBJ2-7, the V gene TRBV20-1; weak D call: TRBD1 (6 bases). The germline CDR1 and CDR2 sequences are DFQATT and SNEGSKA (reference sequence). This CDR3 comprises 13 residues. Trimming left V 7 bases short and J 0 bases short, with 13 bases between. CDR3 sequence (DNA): TGCAGTGTTGGCCGGGACAACTCCTACGAGCAGTACTTC. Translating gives CSVGRDNSYEQYF.

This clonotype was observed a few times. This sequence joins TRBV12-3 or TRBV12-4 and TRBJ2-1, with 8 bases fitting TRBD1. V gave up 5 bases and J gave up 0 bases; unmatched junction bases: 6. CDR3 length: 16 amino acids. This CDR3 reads CASSHPTGDSYNEQFF. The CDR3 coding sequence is TGTGCCAGCAGTCACCCGACAGGGGACTCCTACAATGAGCAGTTCTTC.

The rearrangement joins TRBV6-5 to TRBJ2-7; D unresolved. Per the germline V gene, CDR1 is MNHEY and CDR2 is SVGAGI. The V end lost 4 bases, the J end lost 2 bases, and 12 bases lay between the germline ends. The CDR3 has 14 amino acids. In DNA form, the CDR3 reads TGTGCCAGCAGTTCCTTTACGGGCACCTACGAGCAGTACTTC. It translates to CASSSFTGTYEQYF.

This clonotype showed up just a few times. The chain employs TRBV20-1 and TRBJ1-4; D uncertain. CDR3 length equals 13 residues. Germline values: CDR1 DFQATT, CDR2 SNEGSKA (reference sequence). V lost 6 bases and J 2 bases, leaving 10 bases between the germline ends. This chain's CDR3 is CSATKRTNEKLFF. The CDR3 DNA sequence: TGCAGTGCCACGAAGCGCACTAATGAAAAACTGTTTTTT.

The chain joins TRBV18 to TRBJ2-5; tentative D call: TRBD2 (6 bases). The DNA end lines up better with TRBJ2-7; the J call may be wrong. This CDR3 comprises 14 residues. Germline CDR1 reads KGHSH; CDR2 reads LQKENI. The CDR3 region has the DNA TGTGCCAGCTCACCAGGGGGGAACTCGCACGAGCAGTACTTC. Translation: CASSPGGNSHEQYF.

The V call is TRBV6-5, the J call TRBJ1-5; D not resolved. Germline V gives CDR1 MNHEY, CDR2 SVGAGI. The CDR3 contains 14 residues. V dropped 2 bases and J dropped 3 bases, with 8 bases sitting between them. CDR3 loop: CASSYRGFNQPQHF. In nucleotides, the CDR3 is TGTGCCAGCAGTTACCGGGGTTTCAATCAGCCCCAGCATTTT.

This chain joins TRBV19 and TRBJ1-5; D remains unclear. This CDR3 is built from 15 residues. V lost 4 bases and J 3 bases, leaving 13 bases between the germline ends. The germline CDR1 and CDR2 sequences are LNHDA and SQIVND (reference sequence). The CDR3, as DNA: TGTGCCAGTAGTAGCATCCAAGCTCCCAATCAGCCCCAGCATTTT. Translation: CASSSIQAPNQPQHF.

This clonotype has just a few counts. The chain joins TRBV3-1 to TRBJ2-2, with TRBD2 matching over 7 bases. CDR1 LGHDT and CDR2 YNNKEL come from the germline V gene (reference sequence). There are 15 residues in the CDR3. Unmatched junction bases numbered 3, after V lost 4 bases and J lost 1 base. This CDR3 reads CASSRGSLNTGELFF. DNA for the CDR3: TGTGCCAGCAGCCGCGGGAGTTTGAACACCGGGGAGCTGTTTTTT.